This TCR beta chain came from a study of blood T cells in healthy people across ages. As for the study in general: Template switching picked up about one barcoded beta molecule for each two T cells.

Germline lookup yields CDR1 LNHDA and CDR2 SQIVND (reference sequence). The CDR3 extends over 15 amino acids. V shed 2 bases and J shed 8 bases, with 16 bases lying between them. Combining a sample-barcoded 5' primer with a J-beta primer mix, a second PCR ran for roughly 7 to 12 cycles. TCRdb re-called the 5' RACE reads with MiXCR, one entry per CDR3 protein. This sample has over a million distinct CDR3 sequences; about 23% occur once, and the top ten carry less than 0.85%. These data are also associated with another study on T cells of mothers and their children.

The chain employs TRBV19 and TRBJ1-5; unclear D gene. The clonotype comes from a girl aged 2-10 years in good health. Sequencing was done on a sample of blood. The CDR3 region is CASSISDRREKPQHF. The DNA for the CDR3 is TGTGCCAGTAGTATATCAGACCGCCGAGAGAAGCCCCAGCATTTT.